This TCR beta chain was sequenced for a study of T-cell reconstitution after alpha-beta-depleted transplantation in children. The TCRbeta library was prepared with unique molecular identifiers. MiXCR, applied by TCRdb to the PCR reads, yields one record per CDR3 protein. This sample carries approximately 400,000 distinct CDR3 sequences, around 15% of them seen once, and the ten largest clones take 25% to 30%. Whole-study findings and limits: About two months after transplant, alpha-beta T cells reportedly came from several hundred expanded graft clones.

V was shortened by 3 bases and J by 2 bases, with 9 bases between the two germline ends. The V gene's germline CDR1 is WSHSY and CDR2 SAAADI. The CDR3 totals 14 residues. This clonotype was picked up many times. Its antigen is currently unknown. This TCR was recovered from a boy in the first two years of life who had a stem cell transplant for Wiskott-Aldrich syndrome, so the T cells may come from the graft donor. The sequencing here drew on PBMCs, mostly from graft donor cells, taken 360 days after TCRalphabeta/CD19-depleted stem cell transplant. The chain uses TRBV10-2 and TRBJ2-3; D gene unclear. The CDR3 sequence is CASSDPGFTDTQYF. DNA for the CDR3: TGCGCCAGCAGTGATCCGGGTTTCACAGATACGCAGTATTTT.